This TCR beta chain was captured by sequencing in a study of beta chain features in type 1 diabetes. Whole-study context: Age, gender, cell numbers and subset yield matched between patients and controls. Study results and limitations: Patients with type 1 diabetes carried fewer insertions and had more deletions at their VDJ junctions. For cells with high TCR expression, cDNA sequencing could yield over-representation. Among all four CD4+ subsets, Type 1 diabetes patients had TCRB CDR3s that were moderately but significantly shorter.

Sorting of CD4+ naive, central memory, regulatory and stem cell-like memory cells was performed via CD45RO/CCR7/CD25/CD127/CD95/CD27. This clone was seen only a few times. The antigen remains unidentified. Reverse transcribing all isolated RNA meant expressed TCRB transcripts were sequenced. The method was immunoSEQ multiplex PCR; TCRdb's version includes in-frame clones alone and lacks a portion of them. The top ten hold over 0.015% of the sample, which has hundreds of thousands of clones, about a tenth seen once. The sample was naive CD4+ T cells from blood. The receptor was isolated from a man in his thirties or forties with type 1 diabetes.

Here the CDR3 reads CSISGLAGQETQYF. The CDR3 coding sequence is TGCAGCATATCGGGACTAGCGGGCCAAGAGACCCAGTACTTC. The chain recombines TRBV29-1 with TRBJ2-5; 12 bases are shared with TRBD2. The J segment lost 1 base and the V segment lost 8 bases, leaving 5 bases of the junction unmatched. CDR1 is SQVTM, CDR2 ANQGSEA, per germline. CDR3 length equals 14 residues. The whole variable domain, remainder taken from reference TRBV29-1 and TRBJ2-5, is SAVISQKPSRDICQRGTSLTIQCQVDSQVTMMFWYRQQPGQSLTLIATANQGSEATYESGFVIDKFPISRPNLTFSTLTVSNMSPEDSSIYLCSISGLAGQETQYFGPGTRLLVL.